The clone carrying this T cell receptor (beta chain) showed up many times. The antigen remains undetermined. A second 7 to 11 cycle PCR used barcoded and J-beta primers. From the 5' RACE reads, TCRdb called clonotypes with MiXCR, one entry per CDR3 protein. The repertoire includes roughly 1,500,000 distinct CDR3 sequences, about 40% of them detected once, and roughly 7.9% sits in the top ten. This CDR3 is built from 12 residues. The germline V gene has CDR1 SGHVS and CDR2 FQNEAQ. Trimming took 6 bases from V and 11 from J, leaving 16 bases between them. Isolation yielded PBMCs, at least 6 million per sample, in every case. This record belongs to a study of blood T cells in healthy people across ages. Points from the study as a whole: Getting older went along with TCR beta diversity per million T cells dropping roughly linearly.

V usage is TRBV7-8 and J usage is TRBJ2-5; maybe TRBD2 (5 bases). The sequencing input was blood. This receptor was obtained from a woman aged 18-30 years in good health. The CDR3: CASSLVRGEQYF. The CDR3 DNA reads as TGTGCCAGCAGTCTTGTCCGGGGAGAGCAGTACTTC.